What follows is one T cell receptor (beta chain) and its context. Its antigen is not identified. Here immunoSEQ multiplex PCR was the method, and the copy in TCRdb shows in-frame clones only, minus some. The data show 110,000 to 150,000 clones, with about 92% seen just once and about 9.1% held by the top ten. The source of the sample is a study of T cell responses to AZD1222 COVID-19 vaccine. Trimming cost V 5 bases and J 1 base, with 15 bases left between them. The CDR3 consists of 16 residues. The germline gives CDR1 SEHNR, CDR2 FQNEAQ (reference sequence). Study observations and caveats: At 160-218 and 743-854, vaccine-associated CD4 TCRs were dominant, and they spanned spike. No day 14 peak samples; only post-peak repertoires were characterized.

The TCR was taken from an adult in good health. The chain couples TRBV7-9 to TRBJ2-1; D is ambiguous. The sample consisted of peripheral blood, taken on day 0 of AZD1222 vaccination. This chain's CDR3 is CASSPYRVKSYNEQFF. As DNA, the CDR3 is TGTGCCAGCAGCCCTTACCGGGTTAAATCCTACAATGAGCAGTTCTTC.